The rows below give T cell receptor beta chains drawn from one sample of a study of shared clonotypes between healthy human individuals. This table comes from immunoSEQ multiplex PCR, and its TCRdb copy is limited to in-frame clones, with some not included. Of about 1.5 million clones listed, roughly 96% are singletons. Sample: naive CD4+ T cells sorted from blood. Every receptor here comes from a man aged 30 to 45 in good health. The conserved cysteine and the conserved F or W are not part of the CDR3 here.

>TRBV2
ASSSQGARTEAF
>TRBV18
ASSLSTGPQPQH
>TRBV19
ASSIVTSSNQPQH
>TRBV5-1
ASSLRQGLDTQY
>TRBV5-4
ASSQGTGNNQPQH
>TRBV28
ATSRDTEAF
>TRBV5-6
ASSFPSHEQY
>TRBV11-2
ASSPRGAVPDTQY
>TRBV28
ASSVPSLQNYGYT
>TRBV7-9
ASSLRDDQY
>TRBV9
ASSVTGTGSYNEQF
>TRBV15
ATSRDISGGSFTGELF
>TRBV7-6
ASSPQTEGETQY
>TRBV11-2
ASSLPDVYEQF
>TRBV6-1
ASSAPGQSTDTQY
>TRBV2
ASSEEVELF
>TRBV18
ASSPWDRGRADTQY
>TRBV6-1
ASSHRPGIGYEQY
>TRBV29-1
SVGTSNYGYT
>TRBV7-2
ASSFRQKETQY
>TRBV9
ASIFAGPLYQMSSYEQY
>TRBV28
ASSLWTGVF
>TRBV11-2
ASSLEPPSVYTGELF
>TRBV6-1
ASRLAGGRTDTQY
>TRBV6-6
ASRQGSYEQY
>TRBV2
ASQGINEQF
>TRBV5-4
ASSTLARDEQF
>TRBV25-1
ASSAQGWNTEAF
>TRBV9
ASSVTSGEKLF
>TRBV7-2
ASSLDLWEYEQF
>TRBV5-1
ASSSGTVNTGELF
>TRBV29-1
SVESGHTEAF